The source of this T cell receptor (beta chain) is a study of blood T cell repertoires in COVID-19 (dated by TCRdb to the early 2020s). About the study as a whole: Collaborator samples came from the United States, Italy and Spain and covered acute and convalescent phases of COVID-19. The repertoires were made available in a free public database intended to serve as a resource for research on the immune response to SARS-CoV-2. Nearly every sample came with metadata listing a de-identified subject ID, COVID-19 status, age in years and sex. HLA class I and class II types, where available, came from metadata supplied by the sample provider rather than from assay-based typing. The dataset comprised deeply sampled blood TCRbeta repertoires from subjects exposed to, actively infected with, or recovered from COVID-19. The prospective study material was composed of cDNA or gDNA derived from T cells, B-cell-depleted T cells, or PBMCs. The samples were drawn from two sources: the first 160 participants of the ongoing ImmuneRACE study, and 1,000 to 1,500 subjects contributed by 6 global collaborators.

The immunoSEQ Assay, a bias-controlled multiplex PCR, was used to amplify TCRbeta CDR3 regions from genomic DNA. As for the authors' bioinformatics: Within the assay, amplification of reference gene primers was used to estimate how many nucleated cells each sample contained. To quantify the absolute abundance of each unique TCRbeta CDR3 rearrangement, sequence reads were collapsed and filtered. For each sample, productive Simpson clonality was calculated as the square root of Simpson's diversity index over productive rearrangements. TCRdb carries this immuneACCESS record with in-frame sequences only. Its versions omit some clonotypes, under half of them owing to an unresolved V gene in the studies checked, with the rest unexplained. From that table come the V and J calls and clone size; the DNA was used to work out D and trimming. This sample gives about 71,000 clones in total; just over 90% of them show up just once. The top ten hold over 4% of the sample.

The collaborating institutions used their own protocols to collect whole blood in K2EDTA tubes. For TCRbeta analysis, collaborator samples were shipped as frozen whole blood, as isolated PBMCs, or as DNA extracted from either sample type. The CDR3 has 15 amino acids, counting the end cysteine and phenylalanine. Only the CDR3 portion is preserved as DNA: 45 bases, with reading frame beginning at the first base. At the junction V is shortened by 0 bases and J by 7 bases, with 13 bases in between. The germline V gene specifies SGHTA as CDR1 and FQGNSA as CDR2. Overall study outcomes, separate from this receptor: Clinical and demographic metadata were provided uncurated, with the amount varying by source and participant.

Worth noting for this clone: This receptor's antigen is unknown. Base qualities are not at hand, and no much larger clone is one base apart.

The clonotype was recovered from a woman younger than 35 with acute or convalescent COVID-19. The chain couples TRBV7-2 to TRBJ2-1, with TRBD2 perhaps the D gene, on 7 matching bases. Sequenced: peripheral blood. The sequenced DNA is TGTGCCAGCAGCTTAGCCACAGGGCGGGGGAATGAGCAGTTCTTC. Its amino acids are CASSLATGRGNEQFF.